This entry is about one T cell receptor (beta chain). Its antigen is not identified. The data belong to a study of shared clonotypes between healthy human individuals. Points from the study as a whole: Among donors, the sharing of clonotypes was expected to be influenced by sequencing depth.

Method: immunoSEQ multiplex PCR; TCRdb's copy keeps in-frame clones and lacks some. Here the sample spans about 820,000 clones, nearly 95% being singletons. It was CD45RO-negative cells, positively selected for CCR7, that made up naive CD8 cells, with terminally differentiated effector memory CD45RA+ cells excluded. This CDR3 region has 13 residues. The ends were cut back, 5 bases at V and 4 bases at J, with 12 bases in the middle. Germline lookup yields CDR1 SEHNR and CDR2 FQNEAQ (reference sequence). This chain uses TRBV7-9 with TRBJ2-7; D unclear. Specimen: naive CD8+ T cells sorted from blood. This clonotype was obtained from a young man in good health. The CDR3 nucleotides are TGTGCCAGCAGCAAGACAAGTACGTACGAGCAGTACTTC. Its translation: CASSKTSTYEQYF. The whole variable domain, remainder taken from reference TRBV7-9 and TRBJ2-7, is DTGVSQNPRHKITKRGQNVTFRCDPISEHNRLYWYRQTLGQGPEFLTYFQNEAQLEKSRLLSDRFSAERPKGSFSTLEIQRTEQGDSAMYLCASSKTSTYEQYFGPGTRLTVT.